This T cell receptor beta chain is from a study of control samples from healthy donors and cancer patients. Trimming at V came to 11 bases and at J to 2 bases, leaving 10 bases not matched to a gene. Germline CDR1 is SEHNR and CDR2 is FQNEAQ (reference sequence). This CDR3 region has 14 residues. Libraries were prepared by immunoSEQ multiplex PCR; TCRdb keeps only in-frame clonotypes and omits some of them. This sample carries about 120,000 clones, about 90% of them seen once, and the ten largest clones take 1.5% to 2%. Sequencing was done on a sample of blood. The genes are TRBV7-9 and TRBJ2-7; 9 bases are a match to TRBD2. This TCR was recovered from a man younger than 35 in good health. Here the CDR3 reads CASTGLAATYEQYF. The DNA for the CDR3 is TGTGCCTCAACGGGACTAGCAGCCACCTACGAGCAGTACTTC. Filled out from reference TRBV7-9 and TRBJ2-7, the complete variable domain reads DTGVSQNPRHKITKRGQNVTFRCDPISEHNRLYWYRQTLGQGPEFLTYFQNEAQLEKSRLLSDRFSAERPKGSFSTLEIQRTEQGDSAMYLCASTGLAATYEQYFGPGTRLTVT.